A single sample is the source of the 4 T cell receptor beta chains below, sequenced in a study of T cell repertoires in ileal Crohn's disease. The table came from immunoSEQ multiplex PCR; TCRdb's copy has only in-frame clones and leaves some out. The sample lists roughly 14,000 clones; around 79% were seen once. The specimen was ileal tissue. The origin of the receptors is an adult with Crohn's disease.

The chain carries TRBV7-2 and TRBJ2-4, with 12 bases matching TRBD2. Germline V gene sequence: CDR1 SGHTA, CDR2 FQGNSA. Trimming at V came to 5 bases and at J to 6 bases, leaving 8 bases not matched to a gene. CDR3 length: 16 amino acids. CDR3 region: CASSPWTSGVGNIQYF. For the CDR3, the DNA is TGTGCCAGCAGCCCCTGGACTAGCGGGGTGGGAAACATTCAGTACTTC.

The J gene is TRBJ1-3, the V gene TRBV9; perhaps TRBD1 as D (5 bases). V was clipped by 5 bases and J by 9 bases, with 15 bases between them. In germline, CDR1 is SGDLS, CDR2 YYNGEE. The length of the CDR3 is 13 residues. For the CDR3, the DNA is TGTGCCAGCAGAGGGGCAGCTCTACCCACCATATATTTT. Encoded protein: CASRGAALPTIYF.

This clone has more than one count but fewer than ten. This chain uses TRBV18 with TRBJ2-3; 10 bases match TRBD2. In germline, CDR1 is KGHSH, CDR2 LQKENI. Unmatched junction bases numbered 2, after V lost 5 bases and J lost 0 bases. The CDR3 spans 15 residues. The CDR3 here is CASSVTSGSTDTQYF. CDR3 coding DNA: TGTGCCAGCTCAGTGACTAGCGGGAGCACAGATACGCAGTATTTT.

V is TRBV2 and J is TRBJ2-1; TRBD1 matches at 8 bases. Germline-derived CDR1 and CDR2 are SNHLY and FYNNEI. V trimming: 5 bases; J trimming: 5 bases; junction bases outside the gene matches: 8. The CDR3 extends over 15 amino acids. The CDR3 DNA reads TGTGCCAGCAGTATCCTCCAGGGGGCCAACAATGAGCAGTTCTTC. The encoded protein is CASSILQGANNEQFF.